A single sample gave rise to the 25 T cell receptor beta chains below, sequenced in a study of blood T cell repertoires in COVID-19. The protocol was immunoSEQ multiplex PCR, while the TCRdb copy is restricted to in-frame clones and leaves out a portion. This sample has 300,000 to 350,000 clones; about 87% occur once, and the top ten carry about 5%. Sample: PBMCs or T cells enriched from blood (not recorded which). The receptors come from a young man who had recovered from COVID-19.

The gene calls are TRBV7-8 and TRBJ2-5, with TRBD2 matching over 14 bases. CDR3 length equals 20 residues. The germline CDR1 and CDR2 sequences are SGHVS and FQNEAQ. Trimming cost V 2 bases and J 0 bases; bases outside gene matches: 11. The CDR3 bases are TGTGCCAGCAGCTTAAAGGTTGTGGGACTAGCGGGGGTATACCAAGAGACCCAGTACTTC. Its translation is CASSLKVVGLAGVYQETQYF.

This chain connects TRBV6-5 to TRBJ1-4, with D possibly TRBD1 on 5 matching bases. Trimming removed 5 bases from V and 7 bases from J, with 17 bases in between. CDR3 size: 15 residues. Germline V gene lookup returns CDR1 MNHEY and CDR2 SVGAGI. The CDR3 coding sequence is TGTGCCAGCAGTAACCGGGGCGGGGGGACTGAAAAACTGTTTTTT. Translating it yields CASSNRGGGTEKLFF.

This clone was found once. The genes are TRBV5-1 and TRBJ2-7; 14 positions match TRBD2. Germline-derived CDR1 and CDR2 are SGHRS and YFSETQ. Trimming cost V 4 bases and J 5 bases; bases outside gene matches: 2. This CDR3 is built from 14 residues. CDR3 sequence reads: CASSTGLAGDEQYF. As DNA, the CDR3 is TGCGCCAGCAGCACGGGACTAGCGGGGGACGAGCAGTACTTC.

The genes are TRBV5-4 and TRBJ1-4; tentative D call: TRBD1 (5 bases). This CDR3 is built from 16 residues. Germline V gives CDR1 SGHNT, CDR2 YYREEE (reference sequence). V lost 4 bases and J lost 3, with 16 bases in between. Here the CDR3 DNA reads TGTGCCAGCAGCACTAAGAAGGGAGGGGCTAATGAAAAACTGTTTTTT. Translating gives CASSTKKGGANEKLFF.

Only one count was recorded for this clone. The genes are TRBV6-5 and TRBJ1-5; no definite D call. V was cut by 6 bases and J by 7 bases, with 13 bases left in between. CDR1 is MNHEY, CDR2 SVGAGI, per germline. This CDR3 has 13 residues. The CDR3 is CASSPSLSQPQHF. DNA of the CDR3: TGTGCCAGCAGCCCCTCTTTATCCCAGCCCCAGCATTTT.

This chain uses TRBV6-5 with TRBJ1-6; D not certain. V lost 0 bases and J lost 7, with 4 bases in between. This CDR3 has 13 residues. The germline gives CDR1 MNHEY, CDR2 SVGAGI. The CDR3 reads CASSYSPNSPLHF. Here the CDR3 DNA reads TGTGCCAGCAGTTACTCTCCAAATTCACCCCTCCACTTT.

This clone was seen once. The CDR3 is CASSLAPGGKLRSYNEQFF. The CDR3 DNA follows: TGTGCCAGCAGCTTAGCGCCAGGGGGTAAACTTAGGTCCTACAATGAGCAGTTCTTC. The V gene is TRBV7-9, the J gene TRBJ2-1, with TRBD1 matching over 7 bases. The CDR3 runs to 19 residues. Germline V lookup: CDR1 SEHNR, CDR2 FQNEAQ (reference sequence). J was trimmed by 1 base and V by 0 bases; bases with no gene match: 12.

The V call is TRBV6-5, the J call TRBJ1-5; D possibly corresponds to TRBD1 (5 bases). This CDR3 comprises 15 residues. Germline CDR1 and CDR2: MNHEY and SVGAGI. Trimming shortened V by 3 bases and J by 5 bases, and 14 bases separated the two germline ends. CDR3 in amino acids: CASSYGHLSDQPQHF. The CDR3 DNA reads TGTGCCAGCAGTTATGGACACCTGTCCGATCAGCCCCAGCATTTT.

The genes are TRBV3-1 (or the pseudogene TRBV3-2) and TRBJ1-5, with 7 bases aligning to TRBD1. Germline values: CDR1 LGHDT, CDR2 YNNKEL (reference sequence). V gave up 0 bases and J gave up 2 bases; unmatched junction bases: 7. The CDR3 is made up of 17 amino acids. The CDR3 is CASSQDHYRGGNQPQHF. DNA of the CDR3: TGTGCCAGCAGCCAAGACCATTACAGGGGAGGCAATCAGCCCCAGCATTTT.

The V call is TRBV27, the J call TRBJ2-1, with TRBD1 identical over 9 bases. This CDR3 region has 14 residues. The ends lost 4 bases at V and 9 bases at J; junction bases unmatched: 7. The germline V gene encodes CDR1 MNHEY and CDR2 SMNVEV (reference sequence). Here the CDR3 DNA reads TGTGCCAGCAGTTGGGGACAGGGTTTCGTTGAGCAGTTCTTC. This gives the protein CASSWGQGFVEQFF.

The CDR3 protein is CASTLNAGAGPYEQYF. CDR3 nucleotides: TGTGCCAGCACTCTGAACGCGGGGGCAGGGCCCTACGAGCAGTACTTC. The genes are TRBV11-2 and TRBJ2-7, with a weak D call TRBD2 (7 bases). CDR1 SGHAT and CDR2 FQNNGV come from the germline V gene. Trimming took 7 bases from V and 2 from J, leaving 21 bases between them. The CDR3 is 16 residues long.

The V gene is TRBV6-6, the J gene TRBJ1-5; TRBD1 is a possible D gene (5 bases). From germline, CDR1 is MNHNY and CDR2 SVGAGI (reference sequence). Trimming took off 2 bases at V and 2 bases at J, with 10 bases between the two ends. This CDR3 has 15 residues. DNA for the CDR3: TGTGCCAGCAGTTACGGGGCAGAGGGCAATCAGCCCCAGCATTTT. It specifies CASSYGAEGNQPQHF.

CDR3 loop: CASSGDRVYNEQFF. CDR3 DNA: TGTGCCAGCAGTGGGGACAGGGTCTACAATGAGCAGTTCTTC. This chain uses TRBV25-1 with TRBJ2-1, with 9 bases fitting TRBD1. The CDR3 runs to 14 residues. Germline V gives CDR1 MGHDK, CDR2 SYGVNS. With 4 bases clipped from V and 3 bases from J, the junction kept 1 base outside the gene matches.

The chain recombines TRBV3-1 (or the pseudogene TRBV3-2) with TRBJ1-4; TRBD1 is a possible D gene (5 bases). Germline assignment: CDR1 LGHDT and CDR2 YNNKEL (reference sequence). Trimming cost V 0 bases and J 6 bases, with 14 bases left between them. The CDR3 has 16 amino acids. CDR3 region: CASSQDSAGTDEKLFF. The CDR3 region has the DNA TGTGCCAGCAGCCAAGATTCGGCAGGGACTGATGAAAAACTGTTTTTT.

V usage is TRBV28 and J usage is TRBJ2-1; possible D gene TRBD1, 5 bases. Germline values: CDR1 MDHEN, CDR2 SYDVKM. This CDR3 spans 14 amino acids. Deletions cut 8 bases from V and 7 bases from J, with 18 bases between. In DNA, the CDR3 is TGTGCCAGCCATACACTGGACACCAGGAATGAGCAGTTCTTC. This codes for CASHTLDTRNEQFF.

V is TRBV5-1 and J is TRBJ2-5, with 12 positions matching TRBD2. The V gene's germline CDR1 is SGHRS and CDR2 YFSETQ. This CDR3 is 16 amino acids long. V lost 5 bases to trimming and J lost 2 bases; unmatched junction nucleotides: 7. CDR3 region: CASSLRTSGTQETQYF. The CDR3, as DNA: TGCGCCAGCAGTTTGCGGACTAGCGGGACTCAAGAGACCCAGTACTTC. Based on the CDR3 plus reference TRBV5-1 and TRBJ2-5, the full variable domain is KAGVTQTPRYLIKTRGQQVTLSCSPISGHRSVSWYQQTPGQGLQFLFEYFSETQRNKGNFPGRFSGRQFSNSRSEMNVSTLELGDSALYLCASSLRTSGTQETQYFGPGTRLLVL.

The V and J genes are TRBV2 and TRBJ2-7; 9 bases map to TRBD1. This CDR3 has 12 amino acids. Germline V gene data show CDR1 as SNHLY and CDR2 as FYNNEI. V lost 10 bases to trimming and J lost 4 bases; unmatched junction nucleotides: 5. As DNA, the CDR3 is TGTGCCATCCGGGACAGGGCTTACGAGCAGTACTTC. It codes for CAIRDRAYEQYF.

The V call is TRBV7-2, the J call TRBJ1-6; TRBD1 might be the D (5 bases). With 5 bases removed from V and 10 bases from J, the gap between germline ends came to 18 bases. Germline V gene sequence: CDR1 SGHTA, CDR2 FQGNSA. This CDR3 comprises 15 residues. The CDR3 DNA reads TGTGCCAGCAGCGGGCGGTCCCGGGGGGAATCACCCCTCCACTTT. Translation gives CASSGRSRGESPLHF.

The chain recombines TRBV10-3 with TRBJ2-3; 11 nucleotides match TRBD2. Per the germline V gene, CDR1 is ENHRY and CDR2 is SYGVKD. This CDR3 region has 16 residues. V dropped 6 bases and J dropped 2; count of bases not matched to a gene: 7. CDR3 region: CAISQGLAAPTDTQYF. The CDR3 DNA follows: TGTGCCATCAGCCAGGGACTAGCGGCCCCCACAGATACGCAGTATTTT.

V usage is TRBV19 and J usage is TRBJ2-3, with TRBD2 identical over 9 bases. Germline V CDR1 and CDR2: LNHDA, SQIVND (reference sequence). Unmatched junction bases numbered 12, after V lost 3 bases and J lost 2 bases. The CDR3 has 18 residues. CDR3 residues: CASSIMGLAGGVTDTQYF. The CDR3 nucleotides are TGTGCCAGTAGTATCATGGGACTGGCGGGGGGGGTCACAGATACGCAGTATTTT.

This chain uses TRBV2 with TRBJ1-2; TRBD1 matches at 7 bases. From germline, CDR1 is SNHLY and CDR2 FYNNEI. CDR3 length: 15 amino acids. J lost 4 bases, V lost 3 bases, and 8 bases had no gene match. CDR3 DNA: TGTGCCAGCAGTGATACAGGGGAGACTTTCTATGGCTACACCTTC. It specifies CASSDTGETFYGYTF.

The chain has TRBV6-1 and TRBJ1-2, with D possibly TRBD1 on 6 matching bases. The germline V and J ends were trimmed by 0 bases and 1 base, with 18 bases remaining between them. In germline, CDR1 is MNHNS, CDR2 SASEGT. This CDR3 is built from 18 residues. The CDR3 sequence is CASSEALRTVRLNYGYTF. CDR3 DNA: TGTGCCAGCAGTGAAGCCCTGAGGACAGTCCGGCTTAACTATGGCTACACCTTC.

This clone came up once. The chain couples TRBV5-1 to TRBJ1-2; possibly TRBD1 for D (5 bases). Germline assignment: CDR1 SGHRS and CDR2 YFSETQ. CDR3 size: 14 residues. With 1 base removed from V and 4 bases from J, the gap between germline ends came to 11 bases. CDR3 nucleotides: TGCGCCAGCAGCTTGCAGGGCGAGCTCTATGGCTACACCTTC. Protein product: CASSLQGELYGYTF.

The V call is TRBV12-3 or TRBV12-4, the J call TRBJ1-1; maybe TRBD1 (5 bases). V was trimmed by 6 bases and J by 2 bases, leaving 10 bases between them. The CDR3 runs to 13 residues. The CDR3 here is CASSQQVNTEAFF. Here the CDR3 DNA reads TGTGCCAGCAGCCAACAGGTCAACACTGAAGCTTTCTTT.

As DNA, the CDR3 is TGTGCCAGCACCTGGACAGGGGCGTATGGCTACACCTTC. Protein: CASTWTGAYGYTF. V gene TRBV12-3 or TRBV12-4 combines with J gene TRBJ1-2; 9 bases agree with TRBD1. J gave up 5 bases and V 7 bases, and 5 bases lay outside the gene matches. The CDR3 loop spans 13 amino acids.